Following are 20 T cell receptor beta chains from one sample sequenced in a study of OX40 agonist ivuxolimab in advanced cancers. TCRdb's copy holds only in-frame clones and misses some; the assay was immunoSEQ multiplex PCR. The sample gives fewer than 75,000 clones, 87% of which show up once; roughly 3% is in the top ten. The source was CD4+ or CD8+ T cells sorted from blood, collected in a trial of the OX40 agonist ivuxolimab. These receptors all come from an adult with an advanced solid tumor such as melanoma, head and neck, liver or kidney cancer.

This clone has a single count. The rearrangement uses TRBV6-6 and TRBJ2-5; TRBD1 matches 7 bases. This CDR3 is built from 12 residues. Trimming took 9 bases from V and 5 from J; bases not matched to a gene: 6. Germline V gene data show CDR1 as MNHNY and CDR2 as SVGAGI (reference sequence). CDR3 residues: CASYDRVETQYF. CDR3 bases: TGTGCCAGTTACGACAGGGTCGAGACCCAGTACTTC.

The V gene is TRBV6-4, the J gene TRBJ1-5; D gene uncertain. The V gene's germline CDR1 is MRHNA and CDR2 SNTAGT. V was shortened by 4 bases and J by 6 bases, with 10 bases between the two germline ends. This CDR3 comprises 13 residues. The CDR3 reads CASSVSESQPQHF. The CDR3 DNA sequence: TGTGCCAGCAGTGTCTCTGAATCTCAGCCCCAGCATTTT.

The gene calls are TRBV29-1 and TRBJ1-5; 7 positions agree with TRBD1. V lost 4 bases to trimming and J lost 4 bases; unmatched junction nucleotides: 1. Germline assignment: CDR1 SQVTM and CDR2 ANQGSEA. This CDR3 has 12 residues. As DNA, the CDR3 is TGCAGCGTTGGACAGGGTAATCAGCCCCAGCATTTT. Amino acid sequence: CSVGQGNQPQHF.

J is TRBJ2-7 and V is TRBV6-5; 11 nucleotides align to TRBD2. Trimming cost V 0 bases and J 6 bases; bases outside gene matches: 7. Germline CDR1 is MNHEY and CDR2 is SVGAGI. The CDR3 is 16 amino acids. CDR3 residues: CASSYSKLAGASEQYF. Here the CDR3 DNA reads TGTGCCAGCAGTTACTCTAAACTAGCGGGAGCCTCCGAGCAGTACTTC.

The chain uses TRBV30 and TRBJ2-5; 7 positions agree with TRBD2. In germline, CDR1 is GTSNPN, CDR2 SVGIG (reference sequence). This CDR3 comprises 14 residues. V dropped 7 bases and J dropped 9; count of bases not matched to a gene: 17. DNA of the CDR3: TGTGCCTACCTCTCCAGCGGGGTTGGAGGGGCCCAGTACTTC. As protein: CAYLSSGVGGAQYF.

The chain employs TRBV27 and TRBJ2-1, with TRBD2 matching 11 bases. The CDR3 spans 16 residues. Germline trimming cut 5 bases from V and 4 bases from J; bases unmatched to any gene: 7. Germline values: CDR1 MNHEY, CDR2 SMNVEV (reference sequence). The CDR3 DNA is TGTGCCAGCAGTAATAGCGGGAGGGCCCCTTACAATGAGCAGTTCTTC. Its protein is CASSNSGRAPYNEQFF.

The rearrangement uses TRBV6-1 and TRBJ1-2; D gene unclear. Looked up from germline, CDR1 is MNHNS and CDR2 is SASEGT. The CDR3 covers 15 residues. Between the trimmed V and J ends, which lost 0 bases and 3 bases, there was a span of 11 bases. The DNA of the CDR3 is TGTGCCAGCAGTGAAGCGCACAGAGCAGACTATGGCTACACCTTC. It translates to CASSEAHRADYGYTF.

This rearrangement joins TRBV20-1 to TRBJ2-2; D is unresolved. The germline V gene has CDR1 DFQATT and CDR2 SNEGSKA (reference sequence). The CDR3 is 11 residues long. The V gene lost 2 bases and the J gene lost 4 bases, with 2 bases spanning the gap. The CDR3 is CSARRTGELFF. Here the CDR3 DNA reads TGCAGTGCTAGACGCACCGGGGAGCTGTTTTTT.

The chain has TRBV21-1 and TRBJ2-7; TRBD2, as called in the table, went unchecked against the DNA. TRBV21-1 is a pseudogene locus. There are 15 residues in the CDR3. Here the CDR3 reads CASSKVSGRFYEQYF. DNA of the CDR3: TGTGCCAGCAGCAAAGTGAGCGGGAGATTCTACGAGCAGTACTTC.

The gene calls are TRBV28 and TRBJ1-2; 8 nucleotides match TRBD1. V was pared by 4 bases and J by 6 bases, with 10 bases of the junction left unmatched. The CDR3 runs to 15 residues. Germline V gene sequence: CDR1 MDHEN, CDR2 SYDVKM. This chain's CDR3 is CASSSSGQDLHGYTF. The DNA of the CDR3 is TGTGCCAGCAGTTCCTCGGGACAGGATTTACATGGCTACACCTTC.

A word on this clone: The same CDR3 can be traced to other DNA sequences in this sample. The chain employs TRBV6-5 and TRBJ2-2, with 7 bases identical to TRBD2. V was pared by 5 bases and J by 5 bases, with 5 bases of the junction left unmatched. Looked up from germline, CDR1 is MNHEY and CDR2 is SVGAGI. The CDR3 extends over 14 amino acids. The CDR3 DNA sequence: TGTGCCAGCAGTCGGGGCGGGGGTACCGGGGAGCTGTTTTTT. Its protein product is CASSRGGGTGELFF.

In DNA, the CDR3 is TGTGCCAGCAGTTTATCGGGACAGGGGAAAAACATTCAGTACTTC. As protein: CASSLSGQGKNIQYF. The gene calls are TRBV27 and TRBJ2-4, with TRBD1 matching 10 bases. V trimming: 0 bases; J trimming: 4 bases; junction bases outside the gene matches: 0. The CDR3 runs 15 residues. Per germline, CDR1 MNHEY and CDR2 SMNVEV (reference sequence).

The chain is built from TRBV7-8 and TRBJ2-2; D gene uncertain. The CDR3 is made up of 14 amino acids. Trimming cost V 1 base and J 6 bases, with 9 bases left between them. The germline V gene encodes CDR1 SGHVS and CDR2 FQNEAQ. As DNA, the CDR3 is TGTGCCAGCAGCTTAGTATCAGTTTCCGGGGAGCTGTTTTTT. Its translation: CASSLVSVSGELFF.

This clone has just one count. This chain links TRBV2 with TRBJ2-7; 8 nucleotides line up with TRBD1. Trimming cost V 7 bases and J 5 bases; bases outside gene matches: 7. CDR3 length: 13 amino acids. Looked up from germline, CDR1 is SNHLY and CDR2 is FYNNEI. CDR3 DNA: TGTGCCAGCAAAGGTTGGACAGGGAACGAGCAGTACTTC. Protein: CASKGWTGNEQYF.

V is TRBV4-1 and J is TRBJ2-5, with D possibly being TRBD1 (6 bases). The V end lost 1 base, the J end lost 5 bases, and 17 bases lay between the germline ends. The CDR3 runs 16 residues. Germline lookup yields CDR1 MGHRA and CDR2 YSYEKL. CDR3 loop: CASSQGGGARGETQYF. The CDR3 DNA reads as TGCGCCAGCAGCCAAGGTGGGGGCGCCAGGGGTGAGACCCAGTACTTC.

This chain connects TRBV2 to TRBJ2-2, with D possibly called TRBD1 or TRBD2 (5 bases each). Germline V lookup: CDR1 SNHLY, CDR2 FYNNEI. This CDR3 has 15 amino acids. With 8 bases removed from V and 0 bases from J, the gap between germline ends came to 13 bases. CDR3 protein: CASETGTANTGELFF. In nucleotides, the CDR3 is TGTGCCAGCGAGACCGGGACGGCGAACACCGGGGAGCTGTTTTTT. The whole variable domain, filled in from reference TRBV2 and TRBJ2-2, reads EPEVTQTPSHQVTQMGQEVILRCVPISNHLYFYWYRQILGQKVEFLVSFYNNEISEKSEIFDDQFSVERPDGSNFTLKIRSTKLEDSAMYFCASETGTANTGELFFGEGSRLTVL.

CDR3 coding DNA: TGTGCCAGCAGCTTAGTAGCGGGAAGGGACGGGGAGCTGTTTTTT. It encodes CASSLVAGRDGELFF. The chain links TRBV7-2 to TRBJ2-2, with 8 bases lining up with TRBD2. V lost 1 base to trimming and J lost 7 bases; unmatched junction nucleotides: 5. Germline CDR1 and CDR2: SGHTA and FQGNSA. The CDR3 covers 15 residues. Variable domain in full (rest from reference TRBV7-2 and TRBJ2-2): GAGVSQSPSNKVTEKGKDVELRCDPISGHTALYWYRQSLGQGLEFLIYFQGNSAPDKSGLPSDRFSAERTGGSVSTLTIQRTQQEDSAVYLCASSLVAGRDGELFFGEGSRLTVL.

This rearrangement joins TRBV2 to TRBJ1-2; D is ambiguous. The CDR3 runs to 12 residues. The ends were cut back, 8 bases at V and 2 bases at J, with 9 bases in the middle. Per germline, CDR1 SNHLY and CDR2 FYNNEI. CDR3 protein: CASARINYGYTF. The CDR3, as DNA: TGTGCCAGCGCCCGAATCAACTATGGCTACACCTTC.

This sequence joins TRBV7-3 and TRBJ2-6, with 7 bases fitting TRBD1. This CDR3 contains 17 residues. Trimming removed 7 bases from V and 3 bases from J; junction bases left unmatched: 12. Per the germline V gene, CDR1 is SGHTA and CDR2 is FQGTGA. CDR3 in DNA: TGTGCCAGCAAATTGGGCAGGGGGTTTGGTGGGGCCAACGTCCTGACTTTC. Translated: CASKLGRGFGGANVLTF.

The V and J genes are TRBV29-1 and TRBJ1-6, with unresolved D. The germline gives CDR1 SQVTM, CDR2 ANQGSEA. Trimming stripped 4 bases from V and 12 bases from J, with 13 bases between. CDR3 length equals 12 residues. CDR3 DNA: TGCAGCGTTGGAGACCCTGGGAGACCCCTCCACTTT. Translation: CSVGDPGRPLHF.